The 32 T cell receptor beta chains listed next were all sequenced from one sample in a study of cytomegalovirus exposure and HLA in healthy donors. The PCR employed 60 Vbeta primers together with 13 Jbeta primers. Clones were sequenced by immunoSEQ multiplex PCR, and TCRdb holds only the in-frame ones, with some missing. The sample has approximately 170,000 clones; around three quarters are singletons. Sequencing input: PBMCs. These receptor sequences come from a woman in her forties or fifties in good health and CMV-seronegative.

The V gene is TRBV5-1, the J gene TRBJ2-3; 10 bases are shared with TRBD2. There are 14 residues in the CDR3. J lost 0 bases, V lost 7 bases, and 2 bases had no gene match. CDR1 is SGHRS, CDR2 YFSETQ, per germline. CDR3 in DNA: TGCGCCAGCCTAGCGGGGGCTAGCACAGATACGCAGTATTTT. Its translation: CASLAGASTDTQYF.

V and J are TRBV6-1 and TRBJ2-7, with a tentative D call TRBD2 (7 bases). Germline CDR1 reads MNHNS; CDR2 reads SASEGT. The CDR3 contains 15 residues. Trimming pared 2 bases from V and 2 bases from J, leaving 13 bases between. CDR3 sequence: CASSEWGGGAYEQYF. The CDR3 DNA reads as TGTGCCAGCAGTGAATGGGGAGGGGGGGCCTACGAGCAGTACTTC.

CDR3 nucleotide sequence: TGTGCCAGCAGCTCCGAATCGGGCACTGAAGCTTTCTTT. Encoded protein: CASSSESGTEAFF. This sequence joins TRBV11-3 and TRBJ1-1; D is unclear. Deletions cut 4 bases from V and 4 bases from J, with 10 bases between. From germline, CDR1 is SGHNT and CDR2 YENEEA. The CDR3 loop spans 13 amino acids.

The rearrangement uses TRBV5-5 and TRBJ1-5; D is ambiguous. The ends were cut back, 4 bases at V and 2 bases at J, with 13 bases in the middle. Germline loops: CDR1 SGHKS, CDR2 YYEKEE (reference sequence). The CDR3 spans 15 residues. The CDR3 DNA reads as TGTGCCAGCAGCCACACGGGATTCGGCAATCAGCCCCAGCATTTT. Its translation: CASSHTGFGNQPQHF.

The chain has TRBV6-1 and TRBJ1-5; D perhaps matches TRBD1 (6 bases). Per the germline V gene, CDR1 is MNHNS and CDR2 is SASEGT. V was trimmed by 4 bases and J by 4 bases, leaving 17 bases between them. The CDR3 consists of 16 residues. CDR3 sequence reads: CASSVVGGRVNQPQHF. The DNA for the CDR3 is TGTGCCAGCAGTGTGGTTGGGGGCCGCGTGAATCAGCCCCAGCATTTT.

In DNA form, the CDR3 reads TGTGCCAGCAGTTCCCGACAGGCCACAGATACGCAGTATTTT. Translation gives CASSSRQATDTQYF. The V gene is TRBV28, the J gene TRBJ2-3, with D tentatively TRBD1 (6 bases). Germline CDR1 reads MDHEN; CDR2 reads SYDVKM. V dropped 4 bases and J dropped 2 bases, with 10 bases sitting between them. CDR3 length equals 14 residues.

The chain carries TRBV7-8 and TRBJ1-4; the D is unclear. Between the trimmed V and J ends, which lost 0 bases and 6 bases, there was a span of 14 bases. The V gene's germline CDR1 is SGHVS and CDR2 FQNEAQ. The length of the CDR3 is 16 residues. CDR3 DNA: TGTGCCAGCAGCTTAGCGCCAGGCACCGTCGATGAAAAACTGTTTTTT. It is translated as CASSLAPGTVDEKLFF.

The chain employs TRBV28 and TRBJ2-4; 11 nucleotides match TRBD1. CDR1 and CDR2 from the germline V gene are MDHEN and SYDVKM. The ends lost 5 bases at V and 9 bases at J; junction bases unmatched: 9. The CDR3 extends over 15 amino acids. CDR3 nucleotides: TGTGCCAGCAGTCTTGGACAGGGGGCGGAGGGCATTCAGTACTTC. Encoded protein: CASSLGQGAEGIQYF. Drawing the rest from reference TRBV28 and TRBJ2-4, the complete variable domain is DVKVTQSSRYLVKRTGEKVFLECVQDMDHENMFWYRQDPGLGLRLIYFSYDVKMKEKGDIPEGYSVSREKKERFSLILESASTNQTSMYLCASSLGQGAEGIQYFGAGTRLSVL.

V usage is TRBV7-9 and J usage is TRBJ2-2; 7 positions agree with TRBD1. The CDR3 has 15 amino acids. V gave up 5 bases and J gave up 1 base; unmatched junction bases: 4. CDR1 and CDR2 (germline): SEHNR, FQNEAQ (reference sequence). The CDR3 region is CASSHRDRNTGELFF. The DNA for the CDR3 is TGTGCCAGCAGCCACCGGGACAGGAACACCGGGGAGCTGTTTTTT.

This chain uses TRBV2 with TRBJ1-5; the D gene is possibly TRBD1 (5 bases). This CDR3 region has 14 residues. The V end was cut by 1 base, the J end by 3 bases, with 7 bases between. Per germline, CDR1 SNHLY and CDR2 FYNNEI. CDR3 in amino acids: CASSEGQYNQPQHF. Here the CDR3 DNA reads TGTGCCAGCAGTGAAGGACAGTACAATCAGCCCCAGCATTTT.

This chain joins TRBV28 and TRBJ2-7; 8 bases agree with TRBD2. Looked up from germline, CDR1 is MDHEN and CDR2 is SYDVKM. Losses at the gene ends were 9 bases for V and 1 base for J; bases not matched to a gene: 2. The CDR3 sequence is 12 residues long. The CDR3 reads CASLAGSYEQYF. The CDR3, as DNA: TGTGCCAGTTTAGCGGGGTCCTACGAGCAGTACTTC.

This clone showed up just a few times. V gene TRBV4-3 combines with J gene TRBJ2-2, with D maybe TRBD1 (6 bases). The CDR3 length is 16 residues. The ends were cut back, 4 bases at V and 4 bases at J, with 16 bases in the middle. Germline CDR1 LGHNA, CDR2 YSLEER. The CDR3 region is CASSLGRQGSTGELFF. CDR3 bases: TGCGCCAGCAGCCTCGGGCGCCAGGGGTCCACCGGGGAGCTGTTTTTT.

The CDR3 is CAWTREIGELFF. The CDR3 region has the DNA TGTGCCTGGACCCGGGAGATAGGGGAGCTGTTTTTT. The rearrangement uses TRBV30 and TRBJ2-2, with D possibly TRBD2 on 6 matching bases. V shed 4 bases and J shed 8 bases, with 11 bases lying between them. Germline V CDR1 and CDR2: GTSNPN, SVGIG (reference sequence). The CDR3 runs to 12 residues.

The chain links TRBV30 to TRBJ2-7; tentatively, D is TRBD1 (6 bases). Trimming cost V 6 bases and J 0 bases, with 18 bases left between them. Germline CDR1 is GTSNPN and CDR2 is SVGIG (reference sequence). The CDR3 runs 15 residues. The CDR3 DNA is TGTGCCTGCAACCCCGGGACAAGGAGCTCCTACGAGCAGTACTTC. Amino acids: CACNPGTRSSYEQYF.

This chain uses TRBV21-1 with TRBJ1-2; the table's D call, TRBD1, has no DNA check behind it. TRBV21-1 is designated a pseudogene. This CDR3 has 13 amino acids. The CDR3 sequence: CASSQGASYGYTF. The CDR3 region has the DNA TGTGCCAGCAGCCAGGGGGCCTCCTATGGCTACACCTTC.

The chain links TRBV5-1 to TRBJ2-3; 9 nucleotides line up with TRBD1. V trimming: 4 bases; J trimming: 0 bases; junction bases outside the gene matches: 6. The germline V gene has CDR1 SGHRS and CDR2 YFSETQ. The CDR3 contains 16 residues. The chain's CDR3 is CASSNLQGASTDTQYF. CDR3 DNA: TGCGCCAGCAGCAACCTACAGGGGGCTAGCACAGATACGCAGTATTTT.

The chain uses TRBV28 and TRBJ2-3; 10 bases line up with TRBD2. CDR1 is MDHEN and CDR2 is SYDVKM in the germline V gene. With 4 bases clipped from V and 1 base from J, the junction kept 14 bases outside the gene matches. The CDR3 extends over 19 amino acids. The CDR3 DNA sequence: TGTGCCAGCAGTTCTCGTTTTCTAGCGGGAGCCAGCCGCACAGATACGCAGTATTTT. Translated, it gives CASSSRFLAGASRTDTQYF.

This sequence joins TRBV11-2 and TRBJ2-3, with TRBD2 matching over 10 bases. The CDR3 is made up of 17 amino acids. V shed 1 base, J shed 2 bases, and the junction held 6 bases outside the gene matches. The germline V gene has CDR1 SGHAT and CDR2 FQNNGV. CDR3 sequence: CASSLGASGGITDTQYF. In DNA form, the CDR3 reads TGTGCCAGCAGCTTAGGGGCTAGCGGGGGTATCACAGATACGCAGTATTTT. The variable domain in full, completed from reference TRBV11-2 and TRBJ2-3, reads EAGVAQSPRYKIIEKRQSVAFWCNPISGHATLYWYQQILGQGPKLLIQFQNNGVVDDSQLPKDRFSAERLKGVDSTLKIQPAKLEDSAVYLCASSLGASGGITDTQYFGPGTRLTVL.

The rearrangement links TRBV5-6 to TRBJ2-2, with a tentative D call TRBD2 (6 bases). The CDR3 runs to 16 residues. The germline V gene encodes CDR1 SGHDT and CDR2 YYEEEE. V shed 4 bases and J shed 5 bases, with 18 bases lying between them. CDR3 DNA: TGTGCCAGCAGCATGGGGCGGGGAGACCCTACCGGGGAGCTGTTTTTT. Its translation is CASSMGRGDPTGELFF.

The chain links TRBV19 to TRBJ2-1, with 13 positions matching TRBD2. CDR3 size: 14 residues. V shed 6 bases and J 8 bases; nucleotides not matched to a gene: 4. Per the germline V gene, CDR1 is LNHDA and CDR2 is SQIVND (reference sequence). CDR3 bases: TGTGCCAGTAGAATACTAGCGGGAGGGGATGAGCAGTTCTTC. It encodes CASRILAGGDEQFF.

The chain carries TRBV9 and TRBJ2-1, with TRBD1 matching over 10 bases. J lost 4 bases, V lost 3 bases, and 4 bases had no gene match. The CDR3 spans 15 residues. In germline, CDR1 is SGDLS, CDR2 YYNGEE. CDR3 loop: CASSEGQGDYNEQFF. CDR3 in DNA: TGTGCCAGCAGCGAAGGACAGGGGGATTACAATGAGCAGTTCTTC.

This clone was recorded only once. J is TRBJ1-5 and V is TRBV28; the match to TRBD1 covers 8 bases. CDR1 and CDR2 from the germline V gene are MDHEN and SYDVKM. This CDR3 contains 14 residues. V dropped 1 base and J dropped 6; count of bases not matched to a gene: 2. The CDR3 nucleotides are TGTGCCAGCAGTTTATTACAGGGGGGTCAGCCCCAGCATTTT. As protein: CASSLLQGGQPQHF.

The V call is TRBV28, the J call TRBJ2-7, with 7 bases that match TRBD1. Germline assignment: CDR1 MDHEN and CDR2 SYDVKM. Unmatched junction bases numbered 7, after V lost 7 bases and J lost 4 bases. The CDR3 is made up of 13 amino acids. The CDR3 DNA sequence: TGTGCCAGCACTCGACAGGGACCATACGAGCAGTACTTC. The encoded protein is CASTRQGPYEQYF.

The CDR3 loop is CASSPWGGSETQYF. CDR3 bases: TGCGCCAGCAGCCCCTGGGGAGGGTCAGAGACCCAGTACTTC. The J gene is TRBJ2-5, the V gene TRBV5-1, with TRBD2 matching 7 bases. The CDR3 extends over 14 amino acids. Trimming at V came to 4 bases and at J to 4 bases, leaving 7 bases not matched to a gene. Germline CDR1 SGHRS, CDR2 YFSETQ. The variable domain in full, completed from reference TRBV5-1 and TRBJ2-5, reads KAGVTQTPRYLIKTRGQQVTLSCSPISGHRSVSWYQQTPGQGLQFLFEYFSETQRNKGNFPGRFSGRQFSNSRSEMNVSTLELGDSALYLCASSPWGGSETQYFGPGTRLLVL.

V is TRBV7-2 and J is TRBJ1-1; D is ambiguous. Germline lookup yields CDR1 SGHTA and CDR2 FQGNSA. The CDR3 consists of 13 residues. V lost 5 bases to trimming and J lost 8 bases, with 15 bases between them. The CDR3 DNA reads as TGTGCCAGCAGCCCTAAAACGGGGTCAGAAGCTTTCTTT. Translating gives CASSPKTGSEAFF.

The CDR3 nucleotides are TGTGCCAGCAGCTTACAGGGGGATCAGCCCCAGCATTTT. Translating gives CASSLQGDQPQHF. The chain employs TRBV7-9 and TRBJ1-5; 7 positions agree with TRBD1. This CDR3 contains 13 residues. CDR1 and CDR2 (germline): SEHNR, FQNEAQ (reference sequence). V was clipped by 2 bases and J by 5 bases; unmatched bases: 0.

This clone was found once. The chain combines TRBV19 with TRBJ2-5; weak D call: TRBD1 (5 bases). Germline CDR1 is LNHDA and CDR2 is SQIVND (reference sequence). The CDR3 covers 14 residues. Trimming left V 5 bases short and J 5 bases short, with 15 bases between. CDR3 in DNA: TGTGCCAGTAGTCCCCTTACAGGTCTGGAGACCCAGTACTTC. It yields the protein CASSPLTGLETQYF.

The rearrangement uses TRBV11-2 and TRBJ2-3; D remains ambiguous. Germline CDR1 and CDR2: SGHAT and FQNNGV. Trimming left V 1 base short and J 2 bases short, with 10 bases between. This CDR3 spans 15 amino acids. CDR3 residues: CASSLAWASTDTQYF. The CDR3 DNA follows: TGTGCCAGCAGCTTAGCTTGGGCATCCACAGATACGCAGTATTTT.

CDR3 in DNA: TGCGCCAGCAGCCAACGTCCGGAGACTATGAACACTGAAGCTTTCTTT. This translates into CASSQRPETMNTEAFF. The chain carries TRBV4-1 and TRBJ1-1; no firm D call. The CDR3 runs to 16 residues. Germline CDR1 is MGHRA and CDR2 is YSYEKL. Between the trimmed V and J ends, which lost 2 bases and 0 bases, there was a span of 13 bases.

The V and J genes are TRBV28 and TRBJ1-5, with TRBD1 as a possible D gene (5 bases). This CDR3 is 17 amino acids long. V lost 3 bases and J lost 7, with 22 bases in between. Germline CDR1 MDHEN, CDR2 SYDVKM. Here the CDR3 reads CASSFRAGGGSAQPQHF. CDR3 coding DNA: TGTGCCAGCAGTTTCCGGGCGGGGGGAGGGTCGGCACAGCCCCAGCATTTT.

The chain carries TRBV19 and TRBJ2-5; 13 bases align to TRBD2. This CDR3 comprises 15 residues. V gave up 10 bases and J gave up 1 base; unmatched junction bases: 6. Germline V gives CDR1 LNHDA, CDR2 SQIVND (reference sequence). CDR3 sequence: CATKRTSGSQETQYF. The CDR3 DNA sequence: TGTGCCACGAAAAGGACTAGCGGGAGCCAAGAGACCCAGTACTTC.

This clone was found a few times. The chain joins TRBV7-9 to TRBJ2-1, with TRBD2 as a possible D gene (7 bases). Germline CDR1 SEHNR, CDR2 FQNEAQ (reference sequence). Trimming left V 4 bases short and J 0 bases short, with 19 bases between. CDR3 size: 18 residues. This CDR3 is CASSWGPGGLSSYNEQFF. The CDR3 DNA follows: TGTGCCAGCAGCTGGGGTCCGGGGGGCCTGAGCTCCTACAATGAGCAGTTCTTC.